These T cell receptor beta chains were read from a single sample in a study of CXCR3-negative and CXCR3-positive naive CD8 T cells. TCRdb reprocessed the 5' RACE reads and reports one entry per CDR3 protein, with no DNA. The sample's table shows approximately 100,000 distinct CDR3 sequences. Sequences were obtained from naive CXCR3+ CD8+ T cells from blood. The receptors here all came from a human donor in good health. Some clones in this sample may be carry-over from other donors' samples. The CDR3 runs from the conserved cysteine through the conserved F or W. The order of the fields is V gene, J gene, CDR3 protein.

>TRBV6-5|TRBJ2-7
CASSYGLGTSSYEQYF
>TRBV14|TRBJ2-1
CASSQDEDDRLLYAAYNEQFF
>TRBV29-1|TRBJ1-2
CSVEYFLGFGYGYTF
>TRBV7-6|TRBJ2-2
CASSLAGAGGELFF
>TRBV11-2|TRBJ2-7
CASSRPRTSSYEQYF
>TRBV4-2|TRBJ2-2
CASSQGTGTVIGELFF
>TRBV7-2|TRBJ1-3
CASSLDTSSGNTIYF
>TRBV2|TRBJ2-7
CASSEGLASYEQYF
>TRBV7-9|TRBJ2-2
CASSFNGGGTGELFF
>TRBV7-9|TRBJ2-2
CASSPRDRGNTGELFF
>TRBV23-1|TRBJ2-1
CASSPHSSGRSLEQFF
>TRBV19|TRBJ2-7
CASSIGTGVNSEQYF
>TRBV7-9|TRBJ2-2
CASSLEGRTGELFF
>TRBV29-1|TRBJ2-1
CSVAPGQTWDEQFF
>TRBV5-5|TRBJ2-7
CASSLAWLDRGAYEQYF
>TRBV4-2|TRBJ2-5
CASSQDPRGLLGQETQYF
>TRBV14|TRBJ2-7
CASSQGVLLHSTYEQYF
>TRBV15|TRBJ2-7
CATSTLWGNYEQYF
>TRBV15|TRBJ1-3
CATSSYGARDTIYF
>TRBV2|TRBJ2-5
CASSGDQETQYF
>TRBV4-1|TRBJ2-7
CASSQSYEQYF
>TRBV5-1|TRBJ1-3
CASSALLGAGNTIYF
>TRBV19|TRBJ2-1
CASSIRYGYNEQFF
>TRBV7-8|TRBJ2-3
CASSPRASTDTQYF
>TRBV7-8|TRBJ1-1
CASSSGATEAFF
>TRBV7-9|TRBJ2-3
CASSPMRGHATDTQYF
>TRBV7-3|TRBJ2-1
CASSVTSGYNEQFF
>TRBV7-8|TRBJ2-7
CASSLSGGPSYEQYF
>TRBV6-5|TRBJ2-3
CASSYWSGGAGDTQYF
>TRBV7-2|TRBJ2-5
CASSLRARGGVETQYF
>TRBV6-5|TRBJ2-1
CASSINVGGLYNEQFF
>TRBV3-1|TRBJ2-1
CASSQDIKRGYNEQFF
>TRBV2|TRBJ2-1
CASSSTYSLNEQFF
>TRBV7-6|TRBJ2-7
CASSLAEGQSYEQYF
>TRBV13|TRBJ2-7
CASSSGLADEQYF
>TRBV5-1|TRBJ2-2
CASSRTGMTGELFF
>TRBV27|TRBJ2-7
CASSFFGGEQYF
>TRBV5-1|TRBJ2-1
CASTDGTSGRGSSYNEQFF
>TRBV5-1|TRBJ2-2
CASSSGLAGTGELFF
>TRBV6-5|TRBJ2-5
CASRPGLAGGRETQYF
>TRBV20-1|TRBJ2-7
CSATSESYYEQYF
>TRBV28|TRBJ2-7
CASSQLRGNYEQYF
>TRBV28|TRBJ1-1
CASSWVGAHFMNTEAFF
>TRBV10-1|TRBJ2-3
CASSGGPNTDTQYF
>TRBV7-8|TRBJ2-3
CASSLGQGAVDTQYF
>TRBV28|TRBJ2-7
CASSLDRGGNYEQYF
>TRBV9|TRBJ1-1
CASSATPNRPLNTEAFF
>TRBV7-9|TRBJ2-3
CASSLEGQSTDTQYF
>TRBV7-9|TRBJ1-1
CASSFPATGVFTEAFF
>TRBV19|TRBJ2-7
CASSIGQGSAYEQYF
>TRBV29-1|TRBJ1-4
CSVAHREELFF
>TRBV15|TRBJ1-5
CATSRKGKNQPQHF
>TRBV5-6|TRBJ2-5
CASSLWILRTGLSQETQYF